In its sample, the clone carrying this TCR beta chain was seen a few times. Treatment in this sample: PENTA 11 planned treatment interruption arm or continuous ART arm. At least 24 weeks of at least three-drug ART, in children 2 to 15 years. Germline CDR1 SGHRS, CDR2 YFSETQ. V shed 2 bases and J shed 1 base, with 6 bases lying between them. There are 13 residues in the CDR3. This specimen belongs to a study of HIV-infected children after antiretroviral therapy interruption. The wider study: Children had CD4+ above 500, viral load below 50 copies/ml, either treatment arm. For the interruption arm, samples span week 0 through about 3 years after study end.

Unique molecular identifiers were included in an RNA-based 3' RACE TCR library. Each CDR3 protein is one row after TCRdb ran MiXCR on the 3' RACE reads. The sample has about 46,000 distinct CDR3 sequences, around 4.7% seen once. This chain connects TRBV5-1 to TRBJ1-1; D remains ambiguous. This receptor was identified in a pool of human donors with HIV. Sequencing was performed on CD45RA+ CD4+ T cells from PBMCs, pooled from several time points, taken from a donor given antiretroviral therapy, either interrupted or continuous. Specified subset: naive CD4+ CD45RA+ CD45RO- T cells. CDR3: CASSLNPNTEAFF. Here the CDR3 DNA reads TGCGCCAGCAGCTTAAACCCGAACACTGAAGCTTTCTTT.